A single sample gave rise to the 28 T cell receptor beta chains below, sequenced in a study of human T cells and chemical hapten exposure (dated by TCRdb to the early 2020s). Library preparation employed RACE. This sample was sequenced with a NextSeq 500. TCRdb itself trimmed the public reads at Q25 with fastp, ran MiXCR and retained productive beta chains. Every CDR3 protein is listed once, alongside the most common genes and DNA of its rows. The sample table records under 50,000 distinct CDR3 sequences; less than 8.5% of these occur just once. The ten most abundant clones make up roughly 1.3% of the sample. The time point label on this specimen signifies: pre-sensitization, week 0. The sample's treatment or condition, from its label and the paper: therapeutic diphenylcyclopropenone sensitization with weekly scalp DPC. Material: whole blood, obtained in connection with sensitization to the hapten diphenylcyclopropenone (DPC). The receptor set was obtained from a woman between 45 and 60 years old with alopecia areata. Some clones in this sample may be carry-over from other donors' samples.

The V call is TRBV12-3 or TRBV12-4, the J call TRBJ1-1; TRBD1 is a possible D gene (6 bases). V lost 5 bases, J lost 3 bases, and 13 bases lay in between. There are 14 residues in the CDR3. The CDR3 bases are TGTGCCAGCAGTCTCGGGACACGGGACACTGAAGCTTTCTTT. It is translated as CASSLGTRDTEAFF.

The genes are TRBV5-1 and TRBJ2-1; 7 nucleotides line up with TRBD2. CDR1 and CDR2 from the germline V gene are SGHRS and YFSETQ. This CDR3 contains 18 residues. V gave up 2 bases and J gave up 4 bases; unmatched junction bases: 15. In nucleotides, the CDR3 is TGCGCCAGCAGCTTAGGCCTAGCGGCCTCGACCCCATACAATGAGCAGTTCTTC. This translates into CASSLGLAASTPYNEQFF. Variable domain in full (rest from reference TRBV5-1 and TRBJ2-1): KAGVTQTPRYLIKTRGQQVTLSCSPISGHRSVSWYQQTPGQGLQFLFEYFSETQRNKGNFPGRFSGRQFSNSRSEMNVSTLELGDSALYLCASSLGLAASTPYNEQFFGPGTRLTVL.

This clonotype was recorded many times. The chain combines TRBV7-9 with TRBJ1-2; D is ambiguous. The CDR3 spans 12 residues. Germline CDR1 is SEHNR and CDR2 is FQNEAQ (reference sequence). The V gene lost 3 bases and the J gene lost 4 bases, with 6 bases spanning the gap. The CDR3 spells CASSFDGYGYTF. Written as DNA, the CDR3 is TGTGCCAGCAGCTTCGACGGCTATGGCTACACCTTC.

This clonotype was seen many times. The chain couples TRBV20-1 to TRBJ2-7; 13 bases match TRBD2. Per the germline V gene, CDR1 is DFQATT and CDR2 is SNEGSKA (reference sequence). The V gene end was trimmed by 0 bases and the J gene end by 6 bases; junction bases not matched to a gene: 11. This CDR3 is 17 amino acids long. The CDR3 nucleotides are TGCAGTGCTAGAGATCGCCGACTAGCGGGAGGCCTGGCCGAGCAGTACTTC. Protein sequence: CSARDRRLAGGLAEQYF.

Many counts were recorded for this clonotype. V is TRBV29-1 and J is TRBJ2-7, with D perhaps matching TRBD1 or TRBD2 (5 bases each). This CDR3 comprises 13 residues. CDR1 and CDR2 from the germline V gene are SQVTM and ANQGSEA. The V end lost 4 bases, the J end lost 3 bases, and 13 bases lay between the germline ends. The CDR3 here is CSVGGPGDYEQYF. Here the CDR3 DNA reads TGCAGCGTTGGGGGACCCGGGGACTACGAGCAGTACTTC.

This clonotype occurred many times. The rearrangement links TRBV20-1 to TRBJ2-5, with D possibly matching TRBD1 (5 bases). The CDR3 sequence is 11 residues long. The germline V gene has CDR1 DFQATT and CDR2 SNEGSKA (reference sequence). CDR3 in DNA: TGCGGGCTGACAGTCCGAGAGACCCAGTACTTC. Residues: CGLTVRETQYF.

This clonotype came up many times. The V gene is TRBV7-2, the J gene TRBJ1-4; D is ambiguous. The CDR3 runs 16 residues. V was clipped by 5 bases and J by 0 bases, with 13 bases between them. Germline assignment: CDR1 SGHTA and CDR2 FQGNSA. The CDR3 protein is CASSLAGGATNEKLFF. As DNA, the CDR3 is TGTGCCAGCAGCCTTGCCGGCGGGGCAACTAATGAAAAACTGTTTTTT.

The chain uses TRBV9 and TRBJ2-3, with D maybe TRBD2 (6 bases). Trimming stripped 4 bases from V and 2 bases from J, with 14 bases between. There are 15 residues in the CDR3. CDR1 and CDR2 (germline): SGDLS, YYNGEE. The CDR3 DNA follows: TGTGCCAGCAGCCACACAGCGGGTCCCACAGATACGCAGTATTTT. Its protein is CASSHTAGPTDTQYF.

The rearrangement joins TRBV6-1 to TRBJ1-2, with D perhaps matching TRBD1 (5 bases). The V and J ends lost 11 bases and 4 bases respectively, with 14 bases between them. CDR3 length: 12 residues. Germline lookup yields CDR1 MNHNS and CDR2 SASEGT. The CDR3 DNA reads TGTGCCGGACGACAGTCCTCCTATGGCTACACCTTC. This translates into CAGRQSSYGYTF.

This clonotype has ten or more counts. Mismatch with germline at one junction end may stem from a read error. The chain recombines TRBV7-3 with TRBJ2-1, with a weak D call TRBD2 (7 bases). The CDR3 contains 15 residues. Germline CDR1 is SGHTA and CDR2 is FQGTGA. The CDR3 region has the DNA TGTGCCAGCAGCCCGGGGGGCGGGAGCTACGATGAGCAGTTCTTC. It codes for CASSPGGGSYDEQFF.

This clonotype appeared a few times. This rearrangement joins TRBV7-2 to TRBJ1-2; TRBD1 matches at 8 bases. With V trimmed by 5 bases and J by 7 bases, 6 bases remained unmatched. Germline-derived CDR1 and CDR2 are SGHTA and FQGNSA. There are 13 residues in the CDR3. For the CDR3, the DNA is TGTGCCAGCAGCCGACAGGGGACCCTTGGCTACACCTTC. Translating gives CASSRQGTLGYTF.

At least ten counts were recorded for this clonotype. The rearrangement uses TRBV20-1 and TRBJ2-3; D is unclear. Germline CDR1 is DFQATT and CDR2 is SNEGSKA (reference sequence). The CDR3 runs 13 residues. The germline V and J ends were trimmed by 2 bases and 1 base, with 7 bases remaining between them. The CDR3 here is CSARRPGTDTQYF. The CDR3 DNA reads TGCAGTGCTAGAAGGCCTGGCACAGATACGCAGTATTTT.

This clonotype was seen many times. CDR3 in DNA: TGTGCCAGCAGTGACGAACCTAGCGGGAGTTCCTACAATGAGCAGTTCTTC. Translation: CASSDEPSGSSYNEQFF. V is TRBV6-4 and J is TRBJ2-1, with TRBD2 identical over 10 bases. The germline V gene has CDR1 MRHNA and CDR2 SNTAGT. The CDR3 is made up of 17 amino acids. Trimming took 2 bases from V and 1 from J; bases not matched to a gene: 5.

This clonotype occurred many times. The rearrangement links TRBV7-8 to TRBJ2-2; D gene unclear. V lost 2 bases and J lost 2, with 12 bases in between. Per the germline V gene, CDR1 is SGHVS and CDR2 is FQNEAQ. The CDR3 is made up of 16 amino acids. CDR3 in DNA: TGTGCCAGCAGCTTATATGGGCTTTTTAACACCGGGGAGCTGTTTTTT. It translates to CASSLYGLFNTGELFF.

This clonotype has more than one count but fewer than ten. The rearrangement uses TRBV5-1 and TRBJ2-7, with D uncertain. Between the trimmed V and J ends, which lost 1 base and 0 bases, there was a span of 8 bases. In germline, CDR1 is SGHRS, CDR2 YFSETQ. CDR3 length equals 14 residues. The CDR3 nucleotides read TGCGCCAGCAGCTTGAGTCTCGTCTCCTACGAGCAGTACTTC. As protein: CASSLSLVSYEQYF.

This clonotype was recorded at least ten times. This chain connects TRBV11-2 to TRBJ2-1; 11 positions agree with TRBD2. The V gene's germline CDR1 is SGHAT and CDR2 FQNNGV. Germline trimming cut 4 bases from V and 7 bases from J; bases unmatched to any gene: 6. This CDR3 is built from 15 residues. Here the CDR3 DNA reads TGTGCCAGCAGCTCATTAGCGGGAGGGCGGAATGAGCAGTTCTTC. This sequence encodes CASSSLAGGRNEQFF.

This clonotype has ten or more counts. V usage is TRBV29-1 and J usage is TRBJ2-5; D remains unclear. The CDR3 consists of 11 residues. V shed 8 bases and J shed 5 bases, with 12 bases lying between them. Per the germline V gene, CDR1 is SQVTM and CDR2 is ANQGSEA. The CDR3 loop reads CSILRLETQYF. In DNA, the CDR3 is TGCAGCATACTACGTTTGGAGACCCAGTACTTC.

This clonotype appeared many times. The rearrangement joins TRBV7-9 to TRBJ1-5; no clear D gene. This CDR3 is built from 13 residues. V shed 5 bases and J shed 7 bases, with 12 bases lying between them. Germline values: CDR1 SEHNR, CDR2 FQNEAQ (reference sequence). The CDR3 loop reads CASSREPEQPQHF. Written as DNA, the CDR3 is TGTGCCAGCAGCCGAGAGCCTGAACAGCCCCAGCATTTT.

This clonotype was picked up many times. The chain recombines TRBV6-5 with TRBJ2-3; tentatively, D is TRBD1 or TRBD2 (6 bases each). This CDR3 is 17 amino acids long. Deletions cut 6 bases from V and 6 bases from J, with 25 bases between. Germline V gene sequence: CDR1 MNHEY, CDR2 SVGAGI. CDR3 region: CASSPYQKGGIGDTQYF. For the CDR3, the DNA is TGTGCCAGCAGCCCCTACCAAAAAGGGGGGATCGGGGATACGCAGTATTTT.

The DNA for the CDR3 is TGTGCCAGCAGCCAGCGGACCTCTATCTACAATGAGCAGTTCTTC. Its translation is CASSQRTSIYNEQFF. V and J are TRBV7-2 and TRBJ2-1, with a weak D call TRBD2 (5 bases). The CDR3 consists of 15 residues. Germline V CDR1 and CDR2: SGHTA, FQGNSA. V was clipped by 5 bases and J by 3 bases, with 14 bases between them.

This clonotype was seen repeatedly, ten times or more. V gene TRBV6-5 combines with J gene TRBJ2-2, with TRBD2 matching 10 bases. The CDR3 covers 17 residues. The trim removed 4 bases at V and 4 bases at J, leaving 9 bases unmatched. The germline V gene encodes CDR1 MNHEY and CDR2 SVGAGI. CDR3 bases: TGTGCCAGCAGTTTCTTAGCGGGAGGCGCAGGCACCGGGGAGCTGTTTTTT. This gives the protein CASSFLAGGAGTGELFF.

This clonotype has at least ten counts. The V and J genes are TRBV7-6 and TRBJ2-7; no clear D. The germline V and J ends were trimmed by 2 bases and 5 bases, with 10 bases remaining between them. Germline lookup yields CDR1 SGHVS and CDR2 FNYEAQ. CDR3 length: 13 amino acids. For the CDR3, the DNA is TGTGCCAGCAGCTTATATCACGGCCACGAGCAGTACTTC. It codes for CASSLYHGHEQYF. Based on the CDR3 plus reference TRBV7-6 and TRBJ2-7, the full variable domain is GAGVSQSPRYKVTKRGQDVALRCDPISGHVSLYWYRQALGQGPEFLTYFNYEAQQDKSGLPNDRFSAERPEGSISTLTIQRTEQRDSAMYRCASSLYHGHEQYFGPGTRLTVT.

The chain couples TRBV3-1 to TRBJ1-2; D is unclear. Germline-derived CDR1 and CDR2 are LGHDT and YNNKEL (reference sequence). There are 12 residues in the CDR3. V was clipped by 1 base and J by 4 bases, with 4 bases between them. CDR3 protein: CASSQVGYGYTF. As DNA, the CDR3 is TGTGCCAGCAGCCAAGTAGGCTATGGCTACACCTTC.

J is TRBJ2-5 and V is TRBV5-4; 11 bases are a match to TRBD2. The V gene end was trimmed by 0 bases and the J gene end by 5 bases; junction bases not matched to a gene: 12. CDR3 size: 18 residues. CDR1 and CDR2 from the germline V gene are SGHNT and YYREEE (reference sequence). CDR3 DNA sequence: TGTGCCAGCAGCTTGGGCCAGATAGCGGGAGGGCCGGGGGAGACCCAGTACTTC. Its translation: CASSLGQIAGGPGETQYF.

This clonotype appeared a few times. V usage is TRBV4-3 and J usage is TRBJ2-7; D possibly corresponds to TRBD1 (6 bases). V was shortened by 0 bases and J by 4 bases, with 13 bases between the two germline ends. CDR3 size: 15 residues. Germline V gene lookup returns CDR1 LGHNA and CDR2 YSLEER. The CDR3 region is CASSQEMGAGYEQYF. CDR3 in DNA: TGCGCCAGCAGCCAAGAAATGGGGGCCGGGTACGAGCAGTACTTC.

The chain combines TRBV28 with TRBJ2-2; 7 nucleotides agree with TRBD1. The V segment lost 5 bases and the J segment 5 bases; nucleotides outside the gene matches: 8. The CDR3 spans 15 residues. Germline-derived CDR1 and CDR2 are MDHEN and SYDVKM. In DNA, the CDR3 is TGTGCCAGCAGTCCCCCGACAGGGTTGACCGGGGAGCTGTTTTTT. It specifies CASSPPTGLTGELFF.

The sample holds many counts of this clonotype. The V and J genes are TRBV11-2 and TRBJ2-6; D is possibly TRBD1 or TRBD2 (5 bases each). The V and J ends lost 7 bases and 0 bases respectively, with 22 bases between them. Germline V gene lookup returns CDR1 SGHAT and CDR2 FQNNGV. The CDR3 covers 19 residues. The CDR3 spells CASIRIRQGPPSGANVLTF. For the CDR3, the DNA is TGTGCCAGCATCCGAATAAGGCAGGGACCCCCCTCTGGGGCCAACGTCCTGACTTTC. Supplemented by reference TRBV11-2 and TRBJ2-6, the full variable domain reads EAGVAQSPRYKIIEKRQSVAFWCNPISGHATLYWYQQILGQGPKLLIQFQNNGVVDDSQLPKDRFSAERLKGVDSTLKIQPAKLEDSAVYLCASIRIRQGPPSGANVLTFGAGSRLTVL.

This clonotype was counted many times. The CDR3 protein is CASSSTGGSGYSNQPQHF. The CDR3 DNA follows: TGTGCCAGCAGCTCGACAGGGGGCTCGGGATATAGCAATCAGCCCCAGCATTTT. The genes are TRBV7-8 and TRBJ1-5; 10 bases map to TRBD1. Germline CDR1 SGHVS, CDR2 FQNEAQ. The CDR3 spans 18 residues. With V trimmed by 4 bases and J by 0 bases, 9 bases remained unmatched.